A single sample is the source of the 10 T cell receptor beta chains below, sequenced in a study of response to subunit inactivated influenza vaccine. TCRdb analysed the RT-PCR reads with MiXCR anew, one entry per CDR3 protein. In the table there are more than 450,000 distinct CDR3 sequences, 7.6% of which are singletons. The sample consisted of PBMCs from blood, taken around 25 months after vaccination. Every receptor here comes from a man between 50 and 69 years old who received an inactivated influenza vaccine.

This clonotype occurred a few times. V gene TRBV10-1 combines with J gene TRBJ2-3, with a tentative D call TRBD2 (5 bases). Germline values: CDR1 WNHNN, CDR2 SYGVQD (reference sequence). The CDR3 is 15 residues long. V was shortened by 4 bases and J by 4 bases, with 15 bases between the two germline ends. The CDR3 spells CASSGIVFGADTQYF. Written as DNA, the CDR3 is TGCGCCAGCAGTGGAATAGTGTTCGGGGCAGATACGCAGTATTTT.

The rearrangement links TRBV5-1 to TRBJ2-1, with D perhaps matching TRBD1 (6 bases). The CDR3 spans 12 residues. V lost 4 bases to trimming and J lost 8 bases, with 10 bases between them. Germline CDR1 is SGHRS and CDR2 is YFSETQ. Here the CDR3 reads CASSAGVHEQFF. CDR3 bases: TGCGCCAGCAGCGCAGGGGTCCATGAGCAGTTCTTC. Drawing the rest from reference TRBV5-1 and TRBJ2-1, the complete variable domain is KAGVTQTPRYLIKTRGQQVTLSCSPISGHRSVSWYQQTPGQGLQFLFEYFSETQRNKGNFPGRFSGRQFSNSRSEMNVSTLELGDSALYLCASSAGVHEQFFGPGTRLTVL.

This sequence joins TRBV5-1 and TRBJ2-3; D is perhaps TRBD2 (5 bases). The CDR3 loop spans 15 amino acids. Trimming took 0 bases from V and 1 from J, leaving 9 bases between them. In germline, CDR1 is SGHRS, CDR2 YFSETQ. The CDR3, as DNA: TGCGCCAGCAGCTTGGATGGGAGTCGCACAGATACGCAGTATTTT. It is translated as CASSLDGSRTDTQYF.

In its sample, this clonotype was seen a few times. J is TRBJ2-6 and V is TRBV27; D unclear. The V gene lost 2 bases and the J gene lost 1 base, with 6 bases spanning the gap. The germline CDR1 and CDR2 sequences are MNHEY and SMNVEV (reference sequence). The CDR3 contains 15 residues. CDR3 sequence (DNA): TGTGCCAGCAGTTTAACCCAGTCTGGGGCCAACGTCCTGACTTTC. The encoded protein is CASSLTQSGANVLTF.

The table lists this clonotype with many counts. This rearrangement joins TRBV18 to TRBJ2-1; no clear D. The germline V and J ends were trimmed by 1 base and 5 bases, with 6 bases remaining between them. This CDR3 has 13 amino acids. The germline V gene encodes CDR1 KGHSH and CDR2 LQKENI. The CDR3 reads CASSPHRDNEQFF. The CDR3, as DNA: TGTGCCAGCTCACCACACAGAGACAATGAGCAGTTCTTC.

J is TRBJ1-2 and V is TRBV6-5; D is possibly TRBD1 (6 bases). Germline V lookup: CDR1 MNHEY, CDR2 SVGAGI. The CDR3 runs to 15 residues. Trimming stripped 4 bases from V and 3 bases from J, with 15 bases between. In DNA form, the CDR3 reads TGTGCCAGCAGTTCCCCGTCTACAGGGCACTATGGCTACACCTTC. Translation: CASSSPSTGHYGYTF.

This clonotype was counted many times. The V gene is TRBV7-3, the J gene TRBJ2-1, with 7 bases matching TRBD1. The CDR3 totals 15 residues. The ends lost 4 bases at V and 5 bases at J; junction bases unmatched: 8. Germline V gene sequence: CDR1 SGHTA, CDR2 FQGTGA. For the CDR3, the DNA is TGTGCCAGCAGCTCCACAGGGGTGAATCACAATGAGCAGTTCTTC. Encoded protein: CASSSTGVNHNEQFF. The full variable domain, rest sourced from reference TRBV7-3 and TRBJ2-1, is GAGVSQTPSNKVTEKGKYVELRCDPISGHTALYWYRQSLGQGPEFLIYFQGTGAADDSGLPNDRFFAVRPEGSVSTLKIQRTERGDSAVYLCASSSTGVNHNEQFFGPGTRLTVL.

The gene calls are TRBV28 and TRBJ2-6, with D perhaps TRBD1 or TRBD2 (7 bases each). Deletions cut 6 bases from V and 1 base from J, with 22 bases between. Germline loops: CDR1 MDHEN, CDR2 SYDVKM. The CDR3 has 19 amino acids. In nucleotides, the CDR3 is TGTGCCAGCAGCCCTAGCGCCGGGACAGCGGGGTCTGGGGCCAACGTCCTGACTTTC. Protein sequence: CASSPSAGTAGSGANVLTF.

The gene calls are TRBV19 and TRBJ2-5; tentatively, D is TRBD1 (6 bases). Germline V gene sequence: CDR1 LNHDA, CDR2 SQIVND (reference sequence). The CDR3 has 19 amino acids. V was cut by 2 bases and J by 4 bases, with 26 bases left in between. CDR3 in amino acids: CASSIRWGQQPAGGETQYF. The CDR3 nucleotides read TGTGCCAGTAGTATAAGGTGGGGACAACAACCCGCTGGAGGAGAGACCCAGTACTTC.

About this clonotype itself: Without the conserved terminal phenylalanine or tryptophan, this CDR3 likely stems from a read error. The chain is built from TRBV20-1 and TRBJ1-1; D is undetermined. V lost 0 bases and J lost 3, with 11 bases in between. In germline, CDR1 is DFQATT, CDR2 SNEGSKA (reference sequence). The CDR3 totals 14 residues. The CDR3 protein is CSARDYQRDTEAFI. CDR3 sequence (DNA): TGCAGTGCTAGAGATTATCAGCGGGACACTGAAGCTTTCATT.